This TCR beta chain was retrieved from a study of cytomegalovirus exposure and HLA in healthy donors. Study conclusions and caveats: The study designated 150 or so TCR beta chains cytomegalovirus-associated. Later work showed greater clonal expansion in HLA-associated TCR beta chains than in equally common others. The authors later found most CMV-associated TCR beta chains appeared HLA-restricted. Many donors carried some public TCRs, although rarity characterized most TCR sequences.

13 Jbeta primers and 60 Vbeta primers were used for the PCR. Assay used: immunoSEQ multiplex PCR; TCRdb lists only in-frame clones, some missing. The sample lists approximately 120,000 clones, about 78% occurring once. CDR1 LNHDA and CDR2 SQIVND come from the germline V gene (reference sequence). This CDR3 region has 14 residues. V lost 3 bases and J lost 4; bases outside the gene matches: 5. A note on this clone: As yet, its antigen is unknown.

The TCR originated in a man younger than 45 in good health and CMV-seronegative. Sequencing used PBMCs. The J gene is TRBJ1-1, the V gene TRBV19, with 7 bases fitting TRBD1. The CDR3 nucleotides are TGTGCCAGTAGTATTTATTCAGGGGGCACTGAAGCTTTCTTT. Protein: CASSIYSGGTEAFF. Using reference TRBV19 and TRBJ1-1 for the parts outside the CDR3, the full variable domain is DGGITQSPKYLFRKEGQNVTLSCEQNLNHDAMYWYRQDPGQGLRLIYYSQIVNDFQKGDIAEGYSVSREKKESFPLTVTSAQKNPTAFYLCASSIYSGGTEAFFGQGTRLTVV.